This entry is about one T cell receptor (beta chain). Its antigen remains unidentified. The source of the sample is a study of response to subunit inactivated influenza vaccine. Findings and caveats of the study: Each seasonal influenza vaccination, the authors suggested, recruits few new T cells.

TCRdb redid the calling of the RT-PCR reads with MiXCR, one entry per CDR3 protein. The top ten clones hold more than 8.5% of a sample with 530,000 or so distinct CDR3 sequences, about 11% of them seen once. Germline V CDR1 and CDR2: SGHRS, YFSETQ. CDR3 length equals 15 residues. V lost 0 bases and J 0 bases, leaving 8 bases between the germline ends. The sample was PBMCs from blood, taken on the day of vaccination. This TCR was sampled from a man aged 45 to 65 who received an inactivated influenza vaccine. The rearrangement uses TRBV5-1 and TRBJ2-3; no definite D call. CDR3 DNA: TGCGCCAGCAGCTTGGTAACGGATAGCACAGATACGCAGTATTTT. The encoded protein is CASSLVTDSTDTQYF.